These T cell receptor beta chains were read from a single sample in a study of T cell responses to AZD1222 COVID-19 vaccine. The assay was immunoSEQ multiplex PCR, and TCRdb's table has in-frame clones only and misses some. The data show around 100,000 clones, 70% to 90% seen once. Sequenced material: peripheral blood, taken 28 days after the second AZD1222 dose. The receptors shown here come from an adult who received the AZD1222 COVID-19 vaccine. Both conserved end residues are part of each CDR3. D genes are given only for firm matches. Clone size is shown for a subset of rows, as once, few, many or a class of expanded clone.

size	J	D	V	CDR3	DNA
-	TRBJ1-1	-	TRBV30	CAWRKPGQNTEAFF	TGTGCCTGGCGAAAGCCGGGACAGAACACTGAAGCTTTCTTT
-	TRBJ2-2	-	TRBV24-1	CATSAENTGELFF	TGTGCCACCAGCGCCGAGAACACCGGGGAGCTGTTTTTT
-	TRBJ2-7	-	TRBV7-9	CASSMGGGTYEQYF	TGTGCCAGCAGCATGGGGGGCGGGACCTACGAGCAGTACTTC
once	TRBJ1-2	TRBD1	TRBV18	CASSPDRGQVYGYTF	TGTGCCAGCTCACCCGACAGGGGGCAGGTCTATGGCTACACCTTC
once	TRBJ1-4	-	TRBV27	CASRRGSVANEKLFF	TGTGCCAGCAGAAGGGGATCGGTAGCTAATGAAAAACTGTTTTTT
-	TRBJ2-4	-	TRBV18	CASSPGGFGIQYF	TGTGCCAGCTCACCAGGGGGATTTGGCATTCAGTACTTC
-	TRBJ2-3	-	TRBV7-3	CASSLTGGTDTQYF	TGTGCCAGCAGCTTAACGGGAGGCACAGATACGCAGTATTTT
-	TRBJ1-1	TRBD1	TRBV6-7	CASAGGGYYYTEAFF	TGTGCCAGTGCAGGGGGCGGATATTACTACACTGAAGCTTTCTTT
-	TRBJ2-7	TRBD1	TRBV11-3	CASSSGGGDVGEQYF	TGTGCCAGCAGCTCAGGGGGCGGTGATGTCGGCGAGCAGTACTTC
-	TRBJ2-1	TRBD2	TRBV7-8	CASSLSLAAYNEQFF	TGTGCCAGCAGCTTAAGTCTAGCGGCCTACAATGAGCAGTTCTTC
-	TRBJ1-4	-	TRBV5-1	CASSFGQTNEKLFF	TGCGCCAGCAGCTTCGGACAGACTAATGAAAAACTGTTTTTT
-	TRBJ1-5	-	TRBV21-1	CASSKDDRESNQPQHF	TGTGCCAGCAGCAAAGATGACAGGGAGAGCAATCAGCCCCAGCATTTT
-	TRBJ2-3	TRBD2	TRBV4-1	CASSQRTSGGTDTQYF	TGCGCCAGCAGCCAAAGGACTAGCGGGGGCACAGATACGCAGTATTTT
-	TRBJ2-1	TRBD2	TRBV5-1	CASSPGLAGGQEQFF	TGCGCCAGCAGCCCGGGACTAGCGGGAGGGCAGGAGCAGTTCTTC
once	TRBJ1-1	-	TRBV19	CASSIQGNTEAFF	TGTGCCAGTAGTATTCAGGGGAACACTGAAGCTTTCTTT
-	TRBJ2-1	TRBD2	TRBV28	CASEGREVGNEQFF	TGTGCCTCCGAAGGGCGGGAGGTGGGCAATGAGCAGTTCTTC
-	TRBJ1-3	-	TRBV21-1	CASSNAPTGTNSGNTIYF	TGTGCCAGCAGCAATGCCCCGACAGGTACCAACTCTGGAAACACCATATATTTT
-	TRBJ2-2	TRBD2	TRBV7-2	CASSLIAGGTFTGELFF	TGTGCCAGCAGCTTAATAGCGGGAGGGACCTTCACCGGGGAGCTGTTTTTT
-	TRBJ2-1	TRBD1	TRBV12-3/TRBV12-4	CASRPDRPGEQFF	TGTGCCAGCAGGCCGGACAGGCCTGGGGAGCAGTTCTTC
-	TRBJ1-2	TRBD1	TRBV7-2	CASATTGGAGYGYTF	TGTGCCAGCGCGACTACAGGGGGCGCCGGCTATGGCTACACCTTC
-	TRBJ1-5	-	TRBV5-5	CASSLGVTQPQHF	TGTGCCAGCAGCCTAGGAGTTACTCAGCCCCAGCATTTT
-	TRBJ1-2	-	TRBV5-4	CASSFGVGYTF	TGTGCCAGCAGCTTTGGGGTTGGCTACACCTTC
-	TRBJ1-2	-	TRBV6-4	CASSEEPTLPNGYTF	TGTGCCAGCAGTGAGGAGCCAACCCTCCCCAATGGCTACACCTTC
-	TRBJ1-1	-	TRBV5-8	CASSLFRGAGTFF	TGTGCCAGCAGCTTGTTCAGGGGTGCTGGTACTTTCTTT
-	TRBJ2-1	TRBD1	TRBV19	CASSNTGGAGNEQFF	TGTGCCAGTAGTAATACAGGGGGCGCAGGTAATGAGCAGTTCTTC
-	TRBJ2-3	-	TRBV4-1	CASSQSLRQGGDTQYF	TGCGCCAGCAGCCAAAGTTTGCGACAGGGAGGCGATACGCAGTATTTT
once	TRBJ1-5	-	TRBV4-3	CASSQGPPGANQPQHF	TGCGCCAGCAGCCAAGGCCCCCCCGGGGCCAATCAGCCCCAGCATTTT
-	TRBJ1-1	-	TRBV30	CAWSLTYRESTEAFF	TGTGCCTGGAGTCTTACCTACAGGGAGAGCACTGAAGCTTTCTTT
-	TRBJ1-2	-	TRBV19	CASSLGTGAFYGYTF	TGTGCCAGTAGTTTGGGGACCGGAGCCTTCTATGGCTACACCTTC